These 21 T cell receptor beta chains share one sample of origin, sequenced in a study of T-cell memory formation after mild COVID-19. TCRdb called the 5' RACE reads again in MiXCR, with one record for every CDR3 protein. This table has 250,000 to 350,000 distinct CDR3 sequences, 15% to 20% appearing once. Material for sequencing was PBMCs or a T cell subset sorted from them (not recorded which). The receptor set was obtained from a man between 18 and 29 years old who had mild COVID-19 (a few samples of this study predate the infection). Cell type and time point are not known.

J is TRBJ1-1 and V is TRBV2; 7 positions match TRBD1. Per germline, CDR1 SNHLY and CDR2 FYNNEI. The trim removed 2 bases at V and 5 bases at J, leaving 14 bases unmatched. The CDR3 totals 17 residues. CDR3 coding DNA: TGTGCCAGCAGTGAACTGGAACCAGCAAAGGGGGCAACTGAAGCTTTCTTT. Encoded protein: CASSELEPAKGATEAFF.

The chain joins TRBV7-2 to TRBJ1-2; 8 bases are shared with TRBD1. The CDR3 length is 14 residues. CDR1 and CDR2 from the germline V gene are SGHTA and FQGNSA. J lost 5 bases, V lost 7 bases, and 9 bases had no gene match. The CDR3: CASTQGARYYGYTF. The CDR3 bases are TGTGCCAGCACCCAGGGGGCGCGTTATTATGGCTACACCTTC.

This clonotype was picked up a small number of times. The chain uses TRBV11-1 and TRBJ1-4; D unresolved. The length of the CDR3 is 13 residues. Trimming shortened V by 5 bases and J by 0 bases, and 4 bases separated the two germline ends. Per the germline V gene, CDR1 is SGHAT and CDR2 is FQDESV (reference sequence). The DNA of the CDR3 is TGTGCCAGCAGCACACCAACTAATGAAAAACTGTTTTTT. Protein product: CASSTPTNEKLFF.

The chain recombines TRBV4-1 with TRBJ1-4; no reliable D call. This CDR3 has 16 amino acids. V was shortened by 3 bases and J by 3 bases, with 14 bases between the two germline ends. Germline assignment: CDR1 MGHRA and CDR2 YSYEKL. The CDR3 DNA reads TGCGCCAGCAGCCACATTTTACGGGGAGCTAATGAAAAACTGTTTTTT. Protein: CASSHILRGANEKLFF.

This clonotype was seen a handful of times. The chain employs TRBV5-4 and TRBJ1-6, with 10 bases lining up with TRBD1. V lost 5 bases to trimming and J lost 9 bases; unmatched junction nucleotides: 14. The CDR3 is 17 residues long. Germline CDR1 and CDR2: SGHNT and YYREEE (reference sequence). The CDR3 nucleotides are TGTGCCAGCAGTCAGGGTGGCCGGGACAGGGGAGGTTCACCCCTCCACTTT. This gives the protein CASSQGGRDRGGSPLHF.

The V and J genes are TRBV7-9 and TRBJ2-3; D perhaps matches TRBD1 (5 bases). This CDR3 is 12 amino acids long. Germline loops: CDR1 SEHNR, CDR2 FQNEAQ (reference sequence). V lost 8 bases and J lost 4, with 10 bases in between. The chain's CDR3 is CASAIQADTQYF. Written as DNA, the CDR3 is TGTGCCAGCGCCATACAGGCAGATACGCAGTATTTT.

CDR3 in DNA: TGCAGTGCTAGAGCTGGAAACACCATATATTTT. This gives the protein CSARAGNTIYF. The rearrangement joins TRBV20-1 to TRBJ1-3; D gene unclear. Per germline, CDR1 DFQATT and CDR2 SNEGSKA (reference sequence). Trimming pared 1 base from V and 2 bases from J, leaving 0 bases between. The CDR3 has 11 amino acids.

This chain links TRBV7-9 with TRBJ2-3; 8 nucleotides line up with TRBD2. V lost 5 bases, J lost 0 bases, and 4 bases stayed unmatched. The CDR3 contains 15 residues. Germline CDR1 and CDR2: SEHNR and FQNEAQ (reference sequence). The CDR3 region has the DNA TGTGCCAGCAGCCAACTAGCGGCTAGCACAGATACGCAGTATTTT. Translated, it gives CASSQLAASTDTQYF.

This clonotype came up many times. The chain couples TRBV7-6 to TRBJ2-3; no reliable D call. V was pared by 1 base and J by 5 bases, with 22 bases between. This CDR3 has 18 residues. The V gene's germline CDR1 is SGHVS and CDR2 FNYEAQ. The CDR3 spells CASSLDPPSLLRVDTQYF. In DNA, the CDR3 is TGTGCCAGCAGCTTAGATCCCCCGTCTCTGCTGCGAGTAGATACGCAGTATTTT.

V and J are TRBV6-2 or TRBV6-3 and TRBJ1-5; no clear D gene. Germline assignment: CDR1 MNHEY and CDR2 SVGEGT. This CDR3 has 14 amino acids. The V gene lost 8 bases and the J gene lost 5 bases, with 16 bases spanning the gap. The CDR3 spells CASPDAAPHQPQHF. The CDR3 nucleotides read TGTGCCAGCCCGGATGCGGCCCCCCATCAGCCCCAGCATTTT.

This chain uses TRBV7-8 with TRBJ2-7; D is uncertain. Germline lookup yields CDR1 SGHVS and CDR2 FQNEAQ. V gave up 1 base and J gave up 3 bases, with 10 bases separating them. This CDR3 comprises 14 residues. The CDR3 nucleotides read TGTGCCAGCAGCTTAGAGGTGTCCGGCTACGAGCAGTACTTC. Protein: CASSLEVSGYEQYF.

This clonotype was detected only a few times. This chain links TRBV6-2 or TRBV6-3 with TRBJ2-5; possibly TRBD1 for D (5 bases). The CDR3 loop spans 14 amino acids. Trimming left V 8 bases short and J 6 bases short, with 19 bases between. The germline V gene has CDR1 MNHEY and CDR2 SVGEGT. The CDR3 DNA is TGTGCCAGCGCCCAGGGCAAGGGAAGAAAGACCCAGTACTTC. Its protein is CASAQGKGRKTQYF.

The gene calls are TRBV4-1 and TRBJ2-5; the D gene is possibly TRBD1 (5 bases). The V end was cut by 3 bases, the J end by 5 bases, with 13 bases between. Germline CDR1 reads MGHRA; CDR2 reads YSYEKL. This CDR3 comprises 14 residues. The CDR3 DNA reads as TGCGCCAGCAGCCAGGCCAGGGTCCGGGAGACCCAGTACTTC. Amino acid sequence: CASSQARVRETQYF.

This clonotype has a single count. The rearrangement links TRBV29-1 to TRBJ1-5; unclear D gene. The CDR3 runs to 13 residues. CDR1 is SQVTM and CDR2 is ANQGSEA in the germline V gene. V was shortened by 6 bases and J by 5 bases, with 14 bases between the two germline ends. The DNA for the CDR3 is TGCAGCGTCGCCGTCAGGTCCGATCAGCCCCAGCATTTT. It encodes CSVAVRSDQPQHF.

This clonotype showed up just a few times. The J gene is TRBJ2-7, the V gene TRBV28; 8 bases match TRBD2. The V segment lost 6 bases and the J segment 1 base; nucleotides outside the gene matches: 8. Germline values: CDR1 MDHEN, CDR2 SYDVKM. The CDR3 is 15 residues long. CDR3 nucleotides: TGTGCCAGCAGGGAGACTAGCGTCGGGTCCTACGAGCAGTACTTC. Its protein product is CASRETSVGSYEQYF.

This clonotype was counted ten times or more. This chain connects TRBV7-2 to TRBJ2-3; D is unclear. Deletions cut 1 base from V and 1 base from J, with 9 bases between. Germline V gene data show CDR1 as SGHTA and CDR2 as FQGNSA. The length of the CDR3 is 15 residues. As DNA, the CDR3 is TGTGCCAGCAGCTTAGTCGGTCCCGGCACAGATACGCAGTATTTT. It translates to CASSLVGPGTDTQYF.

The table lists this clonotype with a few counts. V is TRBV20-1 and J is TRBJ2-3; the D is unclear. CDR1 DFQATT and CDR2 SNEGSKA come from the germline V gene (reference sequence). The CDR3 runs to 14 residues. V was pared by 5 bases and J by 1 base, with 13 bases between. The CDR3, as DNA: TGCAGTGCTTCCGGCCCACGAGGCACAGATACGCAGTATTTT. Amino acid sequence: CSASGPRGTDTQYF.

V is TRBV2 and J is TRBJ2-2, with 8 bases matching TRBD1. This CDR3 contains 16 residues. CDR1 and CDR2 from the germline V gene are SNHLY and FYNNEI. V dropped 6 bases and J dropped 4; count of bases not matched to a gene: 10. The DNA of the CDR3 is TGTGCCAGCAGAGACACTGGACAGGGAAGCACCGGGGAGCTGTTTTTT. Translation: CASRDTGQGSTGELFF.

This clonotype has more than one count but fewer than ten. CDR3 nucleotide sequence: TGCAGTGCTCCCATTTTCGGGGGGGGGATTACAGATACGCAGTATTTT. This codes for CSAPIFGGGITDTQYF. This sequence joins TRBV20-1 and TRBJ2-3; 8 bases line up with TRBD2. Trimming removed 5 bases from V and 3 bases from J; junction bases left unmatched: 13. The CDR3 runs 16 residues. The germline CDR1 and CDR2 sequences are DFQATT and SNEGSKA (reference sequence).

V is TRBV28 and J is TRBJ1-2; D not certain. V lost 6 bases, J lost 0 bases, and 17 bases lay in between. Germline loops: CDR1 MDHEN, CDR2 SYDVKM. This CDR3 region has 16 residues. In DNA, the CDR3 is TGTGCCAGCAGCTCCCCTGCAGGACCCACTAACTATGGCTACACCTTC. As protein: CASSSPAGPTNYGYTF.

The chain couples TRBV9 to TRBJ2-3; D remains ambiguous. Between the trimmed V and J ends, which lost 6 bases and 2 bases, there was a span of 7 bases. Germline CDR1 SGDLS, CDR2 YYNGEE. The CDR3 is 12 amino acids. The CDR3 sequence is CASTYTTDTQYF. The CDR3 DNA is TGTGCCAGCACCTATACCACAGATACGCAGTATTTT. Drawing the rest from reference TRBV9 and TRBJ2-3, the complete variable domain is DSGVTQTPKHLITATGQRVTLRCSPRSGDLSVYWYQQSLDQGLQFLIQYYNGEERAKGNILERFSAQQFPDLHSELNLSSLELGDSALYFCASTYTTDTQYFGPGTRLTVL.